Below are 27 T cell receptor beta chains sequenced from a single sample in a study of T and B cells in COVID-19 patients. TRB was amplified from about 250-500 ng of blood genomic DNA. Multiplex PCR with BIOMED2 TRB-A/B primer pools amplified TRB rearrangements. One entry per CDR3 protein results from TCRdb running MiXCR on the multiplex PCR reads. This sample has 20,000 to 30,000 distinct CDR3 sequences, with approximately 29% found just once. Sample: blood. Receptors were obtained from a human donor who had recovered from COVID-19.

The rearrangement uses TRBV28 and TRBJ2-7; either TRBD1 or TRBD2 may fit D (5 bases each). From germline, CDR1 is MDHEN and CDR2 SYDVKM. The germline V and J ends were trimmed by 7 bases and 1 base, with 11 bases remaining between them. This CDR3 spans 13 amino acids. For the CDR3, the DNA is TGTGCCAGCACCCTAGGGACGTCCTACGAGCAGTACTTC. Translation: CASTLGTSYEQYF.

This chain connects TRBV12-3 or TRBV12-4 to TRBJ1-6; D is possibly TRBD1 (5 bases). The length of the CDR3 is 15 residues. V was pared by 6 bases and J by 7 bases, with 16 bases between. CDR3 nucleotides: TGTGCCAGCAGCCAAGATGGGGGTGGCAATTCACCCCTCCACTTT. Protein: CASSQDGGGNSPLHF.

This clonotype was counted a few times. An end of the junction does not agree with germline; a read error may underlie this. The chain combines TRBV6-5 with TRBJ2-3; tentatively, D is TRBD2 (5 bases). The CDR3 covers 15 residues. Germline-derived CDR1 and CDR2 are MNHEY and SVGAGI. The CDR3 region is CAISPGLYSTDTQYF. For the CDR3, the DNA is TGTGCCATCAGTCCCGGACTGTACTCCACAGATACGCAGTATTTT.

The J gene is TRBJ1-4, the V gene TRBV5-1, with D hard to call. Per germline, CDR1 SGHRS and CDR2 YFSETQ. V shed 1 base and J shed 6 bases, with 10 bases lying between them. There are 14 residues in the CDR3. CDR3 residues: CASSLQLGDEKLFF. CDR3 coding DNA: TGCGCCAGCAGCTTGCAACTTGGGGATGAAAAACTGTTTTTT.

The chain joins TRBV25-1 to TRBJ2-1, with 10 bases aligning to TRBD1. The V gene's germline CDR1 is MGHDK and CDR2 SYGVNS. Trimming took 5 bases from V and 6 from J; bases not matched to a gene: 7. The CDR3 covers 15 residues. CDR3 nucleotides: TGTGCCAGCAGTACCACGGGACAGGGGTCCAATGAGCAGTTCTTC. Translation gives CASSTTGQGSNEQFF.

The V and J genes are TRBV24-1 and TRBJ2-1; 12 bases are a match to TRBD2. Germline V gene sequence: CDR1 KGHDR, CDR2 SFDVKD. The junction had 12 bases not matched to a gene; V was cut back by 4 bases and J by 12 bases. The CDR3 totals 16 residues. The CDR3 is CATSDHTSGGPSGQFF. The CDR3 region has the DNA TGTGCCACCAGTGACCACACTAGCGGGGGGCCCTCCGGGCAGTTCTTC.

The chain combines TRBV19 with TRBJ2-3; 12 bases map to TRBD2. This CDR3 has 15 amino acids. With V trimmed by 6 bases and J by 2 bases, 3 bases remained unmatched. From germline, CDR1 is LNHDA and CDR2 SQIVND (reference sequence). Here the CDR3 DNA reads TGTGCCAGTAGCCGACTAGCGGGGGTCACAGATACGCAGTATTTT. Its translation: CASSRLAGVTDTQYF. Supplemented by reference TRBV19 and TRBJ2-3, the full variable domain reads DGGITQSPKYLFRKEGQNVTLSCEQNLNHDAMYWYRQDPGQGLRLIYYSQIVNDFQKGDIAEGYSVSREKKESFPLTVTSAQKNPTAFYLCASSRLAGVTDTQYFGPGTRLTVL.

CDR3 DNA sequence: TGTGCCAGCAGTACGGGGGCCTTTCAGCCCCAGCATTTT. It encodes CASSTGAFQPQHF. The chain recombines TRBV28 with TRBJ1-5; D is perhaps TRBD1 (6 bases). This CDR3 has 13 residues. The germline V and J ends were trimmed by 5 bases and 6 bases, with 11 bases remaining between them. CDR1 MDHEN and CDR2 SYDVKM come from the germline V gene.

This clonotype was counted only a few times. The chain employs TRBV18 and TRBJ2-1, with D perhaps TRBD2 (6 bases). Trimming cost V 3 bases and J 1 base, with 19 bases left between them. This CDR3 is built from 18 residues. Germline V gene lookup returns CDR1 KGHSH and CDR2 LQKENI. The CDR3 DNA reads as TGTGCCAGCTCACCGGTCGTAGCCGGGAGTCGGTCCTACAATGAGCAGTTCTTC. Amino acids: CASSPVVAGSRSYNEQFF.

This clonotype was detected many times. This chain joins TRBV5-6 and TRBJ2-1; D perhaps matches TRBD2 (5 bases). V was cut by 4 bases and J by 6 bases, with 23 bases left in between. The CDR3 totals 17 residues. Germline assignment: CDR1 SGHDT and CDR2 YYEEEE. The CDR3 nucleotides are TGTGCCAGCAGCCTTATCCCGGGAAAGTATGGGTCCAATGAGCAGTTCTTC. This encodes CASSLIPGKYGSNEQFF.

The V gene is TRBV6-1, the J gene TRBJ1-3; no clear D gene. Germline V CDR1 and CDR2: MNHNS, SASEGT. V dropped 6 bases and J dropped 0 bases, with 12 bases sitting between them. The CDR3 totals 15 residues. The CDR3 loop is CASRRTVYSGNTIYF. CDR3 DNA sequence: TGTGCCAGCAGGCGGACTGTATACTCTGGAAACACCATATATTTT.

This clonotype showed up just a few times. The chain joins TRBV10-3 to TRBJ2-7; D may correspond to TRBD1 or TRBD2 (5 bases each). Looked up from germline, CDR1 is ENHRY and CDR2 is SYGVKD. This CDR3 contains 14 residues. Trimming pared 5 bases from V and 0 bases from J, leaving 11 bases between. The CDR3 region is CAISPGRTSYEQYF. CDR3 DNA: TGTGCCATCAGTCCGGGACGGACCTCCTACGAGCAGTACTTC.

This chain joins TRBV7-2 and TRBJ2-7; 8 bases map to TRBD1. The CDR3 sequence is 15 residues long. With V trimmed by 5 bases and J by 2 bases, 8 bases remained unmatched. Germline V CDR1 and CDR2: SGHTA, FQGNSA. The CDR3 spells CASSPRQGWAYEQYF. CDR3 sequence (DNA): TGTGCCAGCAGCCCCCGACAGGGGTGGGCCTACGAGCAGTACTTC.

The genes are TRBV30 and TRBJ2-1, with no clear D. Germline V lookup: CDR1 GTSNPN, CDR2 SVGIG (reference sequence). CDR3 length: 14 amino acids. Trimming pared 0 bases from V and 9 bases from J, leaving 15 bases between. CDR3 protein: CAWSVNGLSREQFF. The CDR3 nucleotides are TGTGCCTGGAGTGTAAACGGGTTGAGTCGTGAGCAGTTCTTC.

The chain uses TRBV7-4 and TRBJ2-1, with 9 bases matching TRBD2. There are 15 residues in the CDR3. Germline-derived CDR1 and CDR2 are SGHVT and SQSDAQ. V gave up 2 bases and J gave up 6 bases; unmatched junction bases: 5. CDR3: CASSLIRAGGNEQFF. CDR3 DNA sequence: TGTGCCAGCAGCTTAATAAGAGCGGGGGGCAATGAGCAGTTCTTC.

This clonotype came up a few times. The chain couples TRBV18 to TRBJ1-5; D gene ambiguous. Germline loops: CDR1 KGHSH, CDR2 LQKENI. The CDR3 runs to 14 residues. Deletions cut 6 bases from V and 0 bases from J, with 9 bases between. In DNA, the CDR3 is TGTGCCAGCTCTGTCAGGATTAGCAATCAGCCCCAGCATTTT. The encoded protein is CASSVRISNQPQHF.

This clonotype was seen a handful of times. This chain connects TRBV15 to TRBJ1-6, with 7 bases that match TRBD1. The germline CDR1 and CDR2 sequences are LNHNV and YYDKDF (reference sequence). This CDR3 has 17 amino acids. The ends lost 1 base at V and 3 bases at J; junction bases unmatched: 6. This CDR3 reads CATSRVGGDSYNSPLHF. In nucleotides, the CDR3 is TGTGCCACCAGCAGAGTTGGAGGGGACAGCTATAATTCACCCCTCCACTTT.

This clonotype is a singleton in its sample. The rearrangement uses TRBV7-9 and TRBJ2-2, with a weak D call TRBD1 (6 bases). Looked up from germline, CDR1 is SEHNR and CDR2 is FQNEAQ (reference sequence). This CDR3 spans 16 amino acids. V lost 6 bases, J lost 1 base, and 15 bases lay in between. CDR3 sequence (DNA): TGTGCCAGCAGGTCTCATCCGGGACAGAACACCGGGGAGCTGTTTTTT. Amino acid sequence: CASRSHPGQNTGELFF. Using reference TRBV7-9 and TRBJ2-2 for the parts outside the CDR3, the full variable domain is DTGVSQNPRHKITKRGQNVTFRCDPISEHNRLYWYRQTLGQGPEFLTYFQNEAQLEKSRLLSDRFSAERPKGSFSTLEIQRTEQGDSAMYLCASRSHPGQNTGELFFGEGSRLTVL.

The chain joins TRBV20-1 to TRBJ2-2; D is possibly TRBD2 (7 bases). The CDR3 runs 15 residues. With 3 bases removed from V and 1 base from J, the gap between germline ends came to 12 bases. Germline V gene sequence: CDR1 DFQATT, CDR2 SNEGSKA (reference sequence). CDR3 DNA sequence: TGCAGTGCTAGGGGGGCTAGCGGGAACACCGGGGAGCTGTTTTTT. Its translation is CSARGASGNTGELFF.

About this clonotype itself: Germline and junction disagree at one end, which may indicate a read error. The chain combines TRBV6-1 with TRBJ1-2; no reliable D call. The CDR3 totals 16 residues. Germline CDR1 reads MNHNS; CDR2 reads SASEGT. The CDR3 DNA reads as TGTGCCATCAGTGATGTGAAGGACCTAGGAAGCTATGGCTACACCTTC. Translated: CAISDVKDLGSYGYTF.

By frequency in the sample, this clonotype is medium-sized. The chain carries TRBV29-1 and TRBJ2-2, with TRBD2 matching 7 bases. Germline trimming cut 4 bases from V and 4 bases from J; bases unmatched to any gene: 0. In germline, CDR1 is SQVTM, CDR2 ANQGSEA. CDR3 length: 12 amino acids. The CDR3 DNA reads TGCAGCGTTGTAGCGGGCACCGGGGAGCTGTTTTTT. Its translation is CSVVAGTGELFF.

The rearrangement uses TRBV7-9 and TRBJ2-3; D might be TRBD2 (7 bases). The ends were cut back, 3 bases at V and 4 bases at J, with 11 bases in the middle. Germline CDR1 is SEHNR and CDR2 is FQNEAQ (reference sequence). The CDR3 is 14 amino acids. The CDR3 region is CASSLVGGADTQYF. For the CDR3, the DNA is TGTGCCAGCAGCTTGGTAGGGGGGGCAGATACGCAGTATTTT.

This clonotype came up a few times. This chain uses TRBV7-2 with TRBJ2-3; D is ambiguous. V lost 2 bases, J lost 0 bases, and 6 bases lay in between. This CDR3 has 14 residues. Germline CDR1 and CDR2: SGHTA and FQGNSA. CDR3 nucleotides: TGTGCCAGCAGCTTAAGGTTTAGCACAGATACGCAGTATTTT. Protein product: CASSLRFSTDTQYF.

This clonotype was seen a handful of times. The chain is built from TRBV5-1 and TRBJ1-6; the match to TRBD1 covers 7 bases. Germline V gives CDR1 SGHRS, CDR2 YFSETQ. With V trimmed by 4 bases and J by 9 bases, 16 bases remained unmatched. CDR3 length equals 17 residues. The CDR3 loop reads CASSPKYDRAGISPLHF. The CDR3 DNA reads TGCGCCAGCAGCCCGAAATATGACAGGGCGGGGATTTCACCCCTCCACTTT.

This clonotype was observed a few times. The rearrangement joins TRBV27 to TRBJ2-3; D tentatively reads TRBD1 or TRBD2 (5 bases each). V gave up 3 bases and J gave up 5 bases, with 15 bases separating them. Germline V CDR1 and CDR2: MNHEY, SMNVEV (reference sequence). This CDR3 contains 15 residues. The CDR3 is CASSFRDGRGDTQYF. DNA of the CDR3: TGTGCCAGCAGTTTCAGGGACGGACGGGGAGATACGCAGTATTTT.

The J gene is TRBJ2-1, the V gene TRBV5-1, with D possibly matching TRBD1 (6 bases). This CDR3 spans 14 amino acids. Germline V lookup: CDR1 SGHRS, CDR2 YFSETQ. V was cut by 5 bases and J by 4 bases, with 13 bases left in between. The CDR3, as DNA: TGCGCCAGCAGTTACCCGGACAGTTACAATGAGCAGTTCTTC. It specifies CASSYPDSYNEQFF.

This chain links TRBV9 with TRBJ2-2, with D unresolved. With 5 bases removed from V and 8 bases from J, the gap between germline ends came to 13 bases. This CDR3 has 13 residues. Germline lookup yields CDR1 SGDLS and CDR2 YYNGEE. This CDR3 reads CASRRTLRGELFF. Here the CDR3 DNA reads TGTGCCAGCAGACGGACCCTCAGAGGGGAGCTGTTTTTT. The complete variable domain, with remaining parts taken from reference TRBV9 and TRBJ2-2, reads DSGVTQTPKHLITATGQRVTLRCSPRSGDLSVYWYQQSLDQGLQFLIQYYNGEERAKGNILERFSAQQFPDLHSELNLSSLELGDSALYFCASRRTLRGELFFGEGSRLTVL.